What follows describes a single T cell receptor (beta chain). This entry belongs to a study of blood T cell repertoires in COVID-19. Study at large: There were acute and convalescent COVID-19 samples, and they came from the United States, Italy and Spain. PBMCs, B-cell-depleted T cells, or T cells were the source of the cDNA or gDNA that made up the material.

This CDR3 is built from 17 residues. Germline assignment: CDR1 LGHNA and CDR2 YSLEER. Unmatched junction bases numbered 3, after V lost 0 bases and J lost 2 bases. As handled by the study authors: Reference gene primer amplification gave nucleated cell count estimates. The data were produced by immunoSEQ multiplex PCR, yet TCRdb's version contains in-frame clones alone and is incomplete. The V and J calls and clone size are taken from that table; D and trimming were inferred from the DNA. This table holds around 40,000 clones, over 70% found once. The sequencing sample was made of peripheral blood. The genes are TRBV4-3 and TRBJ2-3; the match to TRBD2 covers 12 bases. The TCR sequence derives from a woman of 80 years or more with acute or convalescent COVID-19. The DNA for the CDR3 is TGCGCCAGCAGCCAAGATCTAGCGGGAGGGCTCACAGATACGCAGTATTTT. Its protein product is CASSQDLAGGLTDTQYF.